This T cell receptor (beta chain) is from a study of early T cells in non-severe SARS-CoV-2 infection (dated by TCRdb to the early 2020s). The study in broad terms: Bulk RNA from unsorted whole blood was used for TCR sequencing, so alpha and beta chains could not be paired.

Library method: 5' RACE. The sequencer listed for this sample is NextSeq 500. The TCR library protocol attached unique molecular identifiers to individual cDNA molecules to correct for sequencing error and PCR bias. Sequencing covered both TCR alpha and beta chains, and within each sample the abundances of alpha and beta sequences were tightly co-correlated. The published analysis was carried out like this. Decombinator V4 was used to annotate TCR sequences for V gene, J gene and CDR3. TCRs were defined as expanded if a significant change between any two time points was detected under a Poisson model with p below 0.0001. TCR abundances were normalised to the total number of TCRs sequenced per sample and expressed as counts per million. TRAV1-2 paired with TRAJ12, TRAJ20 or TRAJ33 defined MAIT TCRs, while TRAV10 paired with TRAJ18 defined iNKT TCRs. VDJdb, accessed on 1 November 2021, was searched for TCRs annotated for CMV, EBV and SARS-CoV-2, and TCRs annotated for more than one antigen were excluded. TCRdb reprocessed the public reads (quality trimming at Q25 with fastp, clone calling with MiXCR) and kept in-frame beta chains. CDR3 protein duplicates are merged, each entry listing the most common genes and DNA. The V and J calls shown here were made by TCRdb, not taken from the authors' results. The sample data list some 87,000 distinct CDR3 sequences, and about 13% of these were observed just once. The ten largest clones capture under 1.5% of the sample.

This was a case-control study nested in a cohort of healthcare workers in London, UK, who had nasopharyngeal swab PCR tests and blood samples taken every week. Healthcare workers were recruited between 23 and 31 March 2020, during the week of the UK lockdown, and were followed weekly for up to 16 weeks. This clonotype has only a few counts. It lacks a known antigen. Per-base quality was not reported, and no clone a single base away is much larger than it. For CDR1 and CDR2, the germline V gene lists SGHRS and YFSETQ. The CDR3 has 14 amino acids, counting the end cysteine and phenylalanine. Only the CDR3 portion is preserved as DNA: 42 bases, with reading frame beginning at the first base. A distance of 9 bases separates the germline ends of V and J, which lose 0 bases and 6 bases respectively. What the research found in general, with its limitations: Matching against VDJdb was skewed toward anti-spike CD8 responses, likely underestimated virus-specific expansions, and missed private and CD4 specificities.

The rearranged segments are TRBV5-1 and TRBJ2-2; TRBD2 is perhaps the D gene, given 6 matching bases. The sequence was collected from an adult who was a healthcare worker with PCR-confirmed SARS-CoV-2 infection or an uninfected control (not recorded which). The sequencing sample was made of whole blood. The DNA sequence follows: TGCGCCAGCAGCTTGGACGGGGGTCCCGGGGAGCTGTTTTTT. This sequence encodes CASSLDGGPGELFF.